Listed below are T cell receptor beta chains from one sample, sequenced in a study of blood T cell repertoires in COVID-19. TCRdb's table, derived via immunoSEQ multiplex PCR, lists solely in-frame clones and lacks some. The sample comprises under 250,000 clones, around three quarters of which are singletons, and 4.5% to 7% rests with the top ten. Sequencing was carried out using peripheral blood. Receptors originate from a woman aged 70-85 years with acute or convalescent COVID-19. Each CDR3 is given with its conserved first and last residue. The order of the fields is CDR3 protein, CDR3 DNA, D gene, clone size, CDR3 length, J gene, V gene. D genes are given only for firm matches. A row's size may be missing; if present it is once, few, many or a size class.

CASSQSGQGYNEQFF,TGCGCCAGCAGCCAATCGGGACAGGGATACAATGAGCAGTTCTTC,TRBD1,-,15,TRBJ2-1,TRBV4-1
CASSPTGTGVGSPLHF,TGTGCCAGCTCACCAACCGGGACAGGGGTAGGATCACCCCTCCACTTT,TRBD1,few,16,TRBJ1-6,TRBV18
CASSLELTGRTDTQYF,TGTGCCAGCAGCTTAGAATTGACAGGGAGGACAGATACGCAGTATTTT,-,once,16,TRBJ2-3,TRBV7-9
CATSDSRLAWEQYF,TGTGCCACCAGTGATTCCCGACTAGCTTGGGAGCAGTACTTC,TRBD2,-,14,TRBJ2-7,TRBV24-1
CSVGNTGSPEYNEQFF,TGCAGCGTTGGGAATACAGGTTCCCCGGAATACAATGAGCAGTTCTTC,-,few,16,TRBJ2-1,TRBV29-1
CASSGAGGPYEQYF,TGTGCCAGCAGCGGAGCGGGAGGACCCTACGAGCAGTACTTC,TRBD2,-,14,TRBJ2-7,TRBV3-1/TRBV3-2
CASSVATWGDRGTMGYTF,TGTGCCAGCAGCGTAGCTACGTGGGGTGACAGGGGAACTATGGGCTACACCTTC,TRBD1,-,18,TRBJ1-2,TRBV9
CASSVTSGALSYNEQFF,TGCGCCAGCAGTGTTACTAGCGGGGCCCTCTCCTACAATGAGCAGTTCTTC,TRBD2,-,17,TRBJ2-1,TRBV10-2
CASSMDSFVRYGYTF,TGTGCCAGTAGTATGGACAGCTTCGTTCGGTATGGCTACACCTTC,-,-,15,TRBJ1-2,TRBV19
CASSPDFTDTQYF,TGTGCCAGCTCACCGGACTTCACAGATACGCAGTATTTT,-,-,13,TRBJ2-3,TRBV18
CASSLDLAGYNEQFF,TGTGCCAGCAGCTTAGACCTAGCGGGCTACAATGAGCAGTTCTTC,TRBD2,-,15,TRBJ2-1,TRBV7-2
CASSRTGLVAKNIQYF,TGTGCCAGCAGTAGGACAGGGCTGGTAGCCAAAAACATTCAGTACTTC,TRBD1,-,16,TRBJ2-4,TRBV28
CAISPGTGQETQYF,TGTGCCATCAGCCCCGGGACTGGTCAAGAGACCCAGTACTTC,-,once,14,TRBJ2-5,TRBV10-3
CASSSGQGGMHEQYF,TGTGCCAGCAGCAGTGGACAGGGGGGAATGCACGAGCAGTACTTC,TRBD1,-,15,TRBJ2-7,TRBV5-6
CASRLGTSDTDTQYF,TGCGCCAGTAGACTAGGGACTAGCGACACAGATACGCAGTATTTT,TRBD2,few,15,TRBJ2-3,TRBV5-1
CAWSRAGGANVLTF,TGTGCCTGGAGTCGAGCAGGGGGGGCCAACGTCCTGACTTTC,-,-,14,TRBJ2-6,TRBV30
CASSRWGGIESPLHF,TGTGCCAGCTCCAGATGGGGGGGAATTGAATCACCCCTCCACTTT,-,-,15,TRBJ1-6,TRBV6-5
CASSSRRGAQGANVLTF,TGTGCCAGCAGCTCCCGCCGGGGGGCGCAAGGGGCCAACGTCCTGACTTTC,-,-,17,TRBJ2-6,TRBV7-2
CSVEVGQGTTGELFF,TGCAGCGTTGAAGTTGGACAGGGAACCACCGGGGAGCTGTTTTTT,TRBD1,-,15,TRBJ2-2,TRBV29-1
CAWTGDNNEKLFF,TGTGCCTGGACAGGGGACAATAATGAAAAACTGTTTTTT,-,once,13,TRBJ1-4,TRBV30
CASRTGTGPTGELFF,TGTGCCAGCAGAACCGGGACAGGGCCCACCGGGGAGCTGTTTTTT,TRBD1,-,15,TRBJ2-2,TRBV11-2
CASTDFTGNSYEQYF,TGTGCCAGCACCGATTTTACCGGGAACTCCTACGAGCAGTACTTC,-,-,15,TRBJ2-7,TRBV11-2
CASGIGGLNTEAFF,TGTGCCAGCGGTATTGGAGGGTTGAACACTGAAGCTTTCTTT,-,-,14,TRBJ1-1,TRBV6-5
CASGDYRGGYEQYF,TGTGCCAGCGGAGATTACAGAGGGGGCTACGAGCAGTACTTC,-,-,14,TRBJ2-7,TRBV27
CASSSPSVSGNTIYF,TGTGCCAGCAGCTCGCCCAGCGTCTCTGGAAACACCATATATTTT,-,-,15,TRBJ1-3,TRBV7-9
CASSSRVGSGRAMYF,TGTGCCAGCAGCTCGAGGGTGGGTAGCGGGAGGGCGATGTACTTC,TRBD2,-,15,TRBJ2-7,TRBV7-2
CASSFVRTSGGLETQYF,TGTGCCAGCAGCTTCGTGCGGACGTCAGGAGGCCTGGAGACCCAGTACTTC,-,-,17,TRBJ2-5,TRBV5-8
CASSLGGGVEQYF,TGTGCCAGCAGCTTAGGGGGGGGAGTCGAGCAGTACTTC,-,few,13,TRBJ2-7,TRBV13
CASSEGSGREKPQHF,TGTGCCAGCAGTGAAGGCTCTGGCAGGGAAAAGCCCCAGCATTTT,-,few,15,TRBJ1-5,TRBV2
CASSASGQNTIYF,TGTGCCAGCAGTGCGTCAGGGCAAAACACCATATATTTT,-,-,13,TRBJ1-3,TRBV2
CASSQGFGGQETQYF,TGTGCCAGCAGCCAAGGGTTTGGCGGCCAAGAGACCCAGTACTTC,-,once,15,TRBJ2-5,TRBV3-1/TRBV3-2
CASSPTANTEAFF,TGCGCCAGCAGCCCTACAGCGAACACTGAAGCTTTCTTT,-,once,13,TRBJ1-1,TRBV5-1
CASSPRGAGAKNIQYF,TGTGCCAGCAGCCCCCGGGGGGCGGGAGCCAAAAACATTCAGTACTTC,-,-,16,TRBJ2-4,TRBV9
CASSDRDTAWAFF,TGTGCCAGCAGTGATCGGGACACCGCATGGGCTTTCTTT,-,-,13,TRBJ1-1,TRBV25-1
CASSLPGSPNEQFF,TGTGCCAGCAGTTTACCAGGGTCCCCCAATGAGCAGTTCTTC,-,-,14,TRBJ2-1,TRBV28
CASSLRGGFGEKLFF,TGTGCCAGCAGCCTAAGGGGGGGCTTCGGTGAAAAACTGTTTTTT,-,few,15,TRBJ1-4,TRBV7-6
CATKRGSEETQYF,TGTGCCACCAAAAGGGGTTCCGAGGAGACCCAGTACTTC,-,-,13,TRBJ2-5,TRBV24-1
CASSRRRRLAASTDTQYF,TGTGCCAGCAGCCGAAGGCGGAGACTAGCGGCTAGCACAGATACGCAGTATTTT,TRBD2,-,18,TRBJ2-3,TRBV2
CASSLSQGPYNEQFF,TGCGCCAGCAGCTTGAGTCAGGGCCCCTACAATGAGCAGTTCTTC,-,-,15,TRBJ2-1,TRBV5-1
CASSLRTTNTGELFF,TGCGCCAGCAGCTTGAGGACTACAAACACCGGGGAGCTGTTTTTT,-,-,15,TRBJ2-2,TRBV5-1
CASASKWTANSPLHF,TGTGCCAGCGCCAGCAAATGGACAGCTAATTCACCCCTCCACTTT,-,few,15,TRBJ1-6,TRBV27
CASSLDRWSEQYF,TGCGCCAGCAGCTTGGACCGGTGGAGCGAGCAGTACTTC,-,-,13,TRBJ2-7,TRBV5-1
CASSFKSRQPTLAKNIQYF,TGTGCCAGCAGCTTCAAGTCTAGACAGCCTACCCTAGCCAAAAACATTCAGTACTTC,-,-,19,TRBJ2-4,TRBV11-3
CASSLAPVYTEAFF,TGTGCCAGCAGCTTAGCCCCGGTTTACACTGAAGCTTTCTTT,-,-,14,TRBJ1-1,TRBV11-2
CASSERELNTGELFF,TGCGCCAGCAGTGAGAGGGAGTTGAACACCGGGGAGCTGTTTTTT,-,-,15,TRBJ2-2,TRBV10-1
CASSYSFDRGGGSTEAFF,TGTGCCAGCAGTTACTCTTTCGACAGGGGAGGCGGGTCCACTGAAGCTTTCTTT,TRBD1,-,18,TRBJ1-1,TRBV6-2/TRBV6-3
CASSKVTNLAGGLGWRTDTQYF,TGTGCCAGCAGCAAAGTTACTAACCTAGCGGGAGGGCTGGGATGGAGGACAGATACGCAGTATTTT,-,once,22,TRBJ2-3,TRBV21-1
CASSRRGWGQGADYGYTF,TGTGCCAGCAGCCGACGGGGTTGGGGACAGGGGGCGGACTATGGCTACACCTTC,TRBD1,-,18,TRBJ1-2,TRBV3-1/TRBV3-2
CASSSSGPYNEQFF,TGTGCCAGCAGTTCTAGCGGCCCCTACAATGAGCAGTTCTTC,TRBD2,once,14,TRBJ2-1,TRBV27
CSVPTQGMPGYTF,TGCAGCGTCCCTACCCAGGGGATGCCAGGCTACACCTTC,-,once,13,TRBJ1-2,TRBV29-1
CASSLIGTGGVGELFF,TGTGCCAGCAGTTTAATCGGGACAGGGGGCGTCGGGGAGCTGTTTTTT,TRBD1,-,16,TRBJ2-2,TRBV28
CASSIPRQGGSEKLFF,TGTGCCAGTAGTATACCCCGACAGGGGGGCAGTGAAAAACTGTTTTTT,TRBD1,once,16,TRBJ1-4,TRBV19
CASSFRDNLYGYTF,TGTGCCAGCAGTTTTCGGGACAACCTTTATGGCTACACCTTC,-,-,14,TRBJ1-2,TRBV27
CASSLGAGPNNEQFF,TGTGCCAGCAGCTTAGGGGCGGGGCCCAACAATGAGCAGTTCTTC,-,-,15,TRBJ2-1,TRBV7-9
CASSSGQKLYNEQFF,TGTGCCAGCAGCTCGGGACAGAAGTTATACAATGAGCAGTTCTTC,TRBD1,-,15,TRBJ2-1,TRBV6-5
CASRRGKEPQHF,TGTGCCAGCCGGAGGGGCAAGGAGCCCCAGCATTTT,-,-,12,TRBJ1-5,TRBV2